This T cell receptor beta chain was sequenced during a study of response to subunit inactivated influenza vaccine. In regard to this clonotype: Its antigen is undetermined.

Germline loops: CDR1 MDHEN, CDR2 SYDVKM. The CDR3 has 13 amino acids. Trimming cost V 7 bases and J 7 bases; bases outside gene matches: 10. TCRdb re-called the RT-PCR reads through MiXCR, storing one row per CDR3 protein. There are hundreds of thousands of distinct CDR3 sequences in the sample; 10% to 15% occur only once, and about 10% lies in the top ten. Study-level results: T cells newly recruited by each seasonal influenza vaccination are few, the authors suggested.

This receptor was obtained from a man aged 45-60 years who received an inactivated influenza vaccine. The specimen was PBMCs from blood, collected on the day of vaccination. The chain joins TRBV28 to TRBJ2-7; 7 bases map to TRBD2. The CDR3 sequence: CASIAPGGWEQYF. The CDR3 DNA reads TGTGCCAGCATCGCTCCGGGGGGATGGGAGCAGTACTTC. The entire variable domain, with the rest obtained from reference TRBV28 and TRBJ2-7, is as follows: DVKVTQSSRYLVKRTGEKVFLECVQDMDHENMFWYRQDPGLGLRLIYFSYDVKMKEKGDIPEGYSVSREKKERFSLILESASTNQTSMYLCASIAPGGWEQYFGPGTRLTVT.